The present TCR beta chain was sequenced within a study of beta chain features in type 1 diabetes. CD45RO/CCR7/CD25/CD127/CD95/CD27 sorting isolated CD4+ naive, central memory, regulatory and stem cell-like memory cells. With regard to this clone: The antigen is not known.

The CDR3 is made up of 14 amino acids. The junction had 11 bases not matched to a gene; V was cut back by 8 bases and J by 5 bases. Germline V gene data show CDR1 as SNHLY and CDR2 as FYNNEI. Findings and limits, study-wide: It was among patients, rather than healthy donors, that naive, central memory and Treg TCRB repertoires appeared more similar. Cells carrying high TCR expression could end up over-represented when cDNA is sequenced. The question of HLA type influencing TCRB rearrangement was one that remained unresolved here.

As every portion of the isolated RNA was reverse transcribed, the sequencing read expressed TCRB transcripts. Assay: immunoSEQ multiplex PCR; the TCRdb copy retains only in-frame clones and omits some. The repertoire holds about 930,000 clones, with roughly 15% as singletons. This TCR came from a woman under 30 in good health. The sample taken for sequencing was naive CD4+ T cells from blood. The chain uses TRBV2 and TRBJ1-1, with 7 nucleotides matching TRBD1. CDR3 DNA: TGTGCCAGCGTGGCCCAAGGGGGCATAACTGAAGCTTTCTTT. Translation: CASVAQGGITEAFF. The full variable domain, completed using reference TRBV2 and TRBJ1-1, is EPEVTQTPSHQVTQMGQEVILRCVPISNHLYFYWYRQILGQKVEFLVSFYNNEISEKSEIFDDQFSVERPDGSNFTLKIRSTKLEDSAMYFCASVAQGGITEAFFGQGTRLTVV.